A single T cell receptor (beta chain) is shown here with its context. Given the absence of the conserved phenylalanine or tryptophan at the CDR3 end, a read error is likely. This entry comes from a study of spatial heterogeneity in lung cancer. The time point denotes: sample taken at primary tumor resection. The donor group consisted of roughly 70 patients who had untreated, early-stage non-small cell lung cancer. One entry per CDR3 protein results from TCRdb running MiXCR on the 5' RACE reads. Of tens of thousands of distinct CDR3 sequences in the sample, approximately 6% were seen once. The J segment lost 2 bases and the V segment lost 6 bases, leaving 3 bases of the junction unmatched. This CDR3 is 13 amino acids long.

The TCR sequence derives from a female donor with early-stage non-small cell lung cancer. The specimen comprised PBMCs, sampled at surgery. This sequence joins TRBV12-3 or TRBV12-4 and TRBJ1-2; TRBD1 aligns across 7 bases. The CDR3 DNA is TGTGCCAGCAGGCGACAGGGAAACTATGGCTACACCCTC. It specifies CASRRQGNYGYTL.